The 10 T cell receptor beta chains listed next were all sequenced from one sample in a study of shared clonotypes between healthy human individuals. Method: immunoSEQ multiplex PCR; TCRdb's copy keeps in-frame clones and lacks some. The sample has about a million clones, approximately 77% seen once. Sequenced: memory CD4+ T cells from PBMCs. Subset: CD45RA-negative fraction. These receptors were taken from a man aged 18 to 35 in good health. Some clones in this sample may be carry-over from other donors' samples.

The chain recombines TRBV9 with TRBJ1-1; tentatively, D is TRBD1 (6 bases). V lost 3 bases and J 0 bases, leaving 15 bases between the germline ends. This CDR3 is 16 amino acids long. Germline CDR1 reads SGDLS; CDR2 reads YYNGEE. The CDR3 DNA sequence: TGTGCCAGCAGCGATCTTAAGGGGGGAATGAACACTGAAGCTTTCTTT. This encodes CASSDLKGGMNTEAFF. Using reference TRBV9 and TRBJ1-1 for the parts outside the CDR3, the full variable domain is DSGVTQTPKHLITATGQRVTLRCSPRSGDLSVYWYQQSLDQGLQFLIQYYNGEERAKGNILERFSAQQFPDLHSELNLSSLELGDSALYFCASSDLKGGMNTEAFFGQGTRLTVV.

The rearrangement joins TRBV5-4 to TRBJ2-5; D remains unclear. The V and J ends lost 4 bases and 2 bases respectively, with 6 bases between them. There are 12 residues in the CDR3. Germline V lookup: CDR1 SGHNT, CDR2 YYREEE (reference sequence). In DNA, the CDR3 is TGTGCCAGCAGCGAAGAACAAGAGACCCAGTACTTC. Protein product: CASSEEQETQYF.

V usage is TRBV7-2 and J usage is TRBJ2-1; D gene unclear. The germline V gene encodes CDR1 SGHTA and CDR2 FQGNSA. The CDR3 covers 14 residues. Trimming removed 11 bases from V and 2 bases from J, with 16 bases in between. The CDR3 coding sequence is TGTGCCGCCGCCGCCACTTTAACCTACAATGAGCAGTTCTTC. Its translation is CAAAATLTYNEQFF.

The chain joins TRBV19 to TRBJ1-3; no definite D call. Trimming removed 1 base at V and 4 bases at J, with 8 bases between. The CDR3 is 14 residues long. Germline CDR1 LNHDA, CDR2 SQIVND (reference sequence). The CDR3 region has the DNA TGTGCCAGTAGTATAGGGTCCGGAGGAAACACCATATATTTT. Translation: CASSIGSGGNTIYF.

This chain joins TRBV7-9 and TRBJ2-2; weak D call: TRBD2 (5 bases). This CDR3 comprises 16 residues. The germline CDR1 and CDR2 sequences are SEHNR and FQNEAQ (reference sequence). Trimming took 3 bases from V and 1 from J, leaving 12 bases between them. CDR3 residues: CASSFLSSQNTGELFF. The CDR3 DNA follows: TGTGCCAGCAGCTTTCTCTCTAGCCAGAACACCGGGGAGCTGTTTTTT.

The sample holds one count of this clone. The chain recombines TRBV6-1 with TRBJ2-3, with D possibly matching TRBD2 (6 bases). The length of the CDR3 is 13 residues. CDR1 and CDR2 (germline): MNHNS, SASEGT. The germline V and J ends were trimmed by 6 bases and 11 bases, with 18 bases remaining between them. The chain's CDR3 is CASSEGREIEQYF. In DNA, the CDR3 is TGTGCCAGCAGCGAGGGACGGGAGATTGAGCAGTATTTT.

V is TRBV18 and J is TRBJ2-2; D not certain. The CDR3 loop spans 17 amino acids. Germline CDR1 reads KGHSH; CDR2 reads LQKENI. The V end lost 0 bases, the J end lost 2 bases, and 13 bases lay between the germline ends. Written as DNA, the CDR3 is TGTGCCAGCTCACCACCGGGAAGGCGTACTAACACCGGGGAGCTGTTTTTT. As protein: CASSPPGRRTNTGELFF.

The gene calls are TRBV28 and TRBJ2-5, with a possible D match to TRBD2 (5 bases). V lost 7 bases to trimming and J lost 4 bases, with 22 bases between them. CDR3 length: 16 residues. Germline loops: CDR1 MDHEN, CDR2 SYDVKM. CDR3 in DNA: TGTGCCAGCAACCCACGAACTTCGGGGTGGGGAGAGACCCAGTACTTC. The encoded protein is CASNPRTSGWGETQYF.

In this sample, this clone turned up a few times. CDR3 sequence (DNA): TGTGCCATCAGTGAGGAGCGGGATTACAATGAGCAGTTCTTC. This encodes CAISEERDYNEQFF. The J gene is TRBJ2-1, the V gene TRBV10-3, with 7 bases lining up with TRBD2. This CDR3 is 14 amino acids long. Unmatched junction bases numbered 2, after V lost 2 bases and J lost 4 bases. Looked up from germline, CDR1 is ENHRY and CDR2 is SYGVKD.

The chain employs TRBV19 and TRBJ1-3, with TRBD1 matching 12 bases. The CDR3 is made up of 16 amino acids. After removal of 9 bases from V and 2 bases from J, the junction contained 8 bases not matched to a gene. The germline CDR1 and CDR2 sequences are LNHDA and SQIVND (reference sequence). The CDR3 coding sequence is TGTGCCAGCCGGGACAGGGGGCGCCCCGCTGGAAACACCATATATTTT. Protein: CASRDRGRPAGNTIYF.